This T cell receptor beta chain was observed in a study of blood T cell repertoires in COVID-19. V lost 0 bases and J lost 3, with 7 bases in between. CDR3 length: 14 amino acids. Germline V lookup: CDR1 SGDLS, CDR2 YYNGEE. Data came from immunoSEQ multiplex PCR; TCRdb stores just in-frame clones and leaves some out. The sample yields 200,000 to 250,000 clones, roughly 88% seen once. The chain has TRBV9 and TRBJ1-3; a weak D match, TRBD1 (5 bases). The sequencing input was peripheral blood. This TCR was recovered from a man older than 75 with acute or convalescent COVID-19. The CDR3 spells CASSVEGDGNTIYF. DNA for the CDR3: TGTGCCAGCAGCGTAGAAGGGGATGGAAACACCATATATTTT.